What follows are 27 T cell receptor beta chains derived from one specimen sequenced in a study of Ad26.COV2.S vaccination and SARS-CoV-2 variants. Here immunoSEQ multiplex PCR was the method, and the copy in TCRdb shows in-frame clones only, minus some. The table has tens of thousands of clones, around 83% seen once. Material: peripheral blood, obtained after recovery from COVID-19. These receptors all come from a human donor who had recovered from COVID-19.

This sequence joins TRBV6-5 and TRBJ1-4, with no clear D. The germline V gene has CDR1 MNHEY and CDR2 SVGAGI. This CDR3 comprises 14 residues. The ends were cut back, 8 bases at V and 5 bases at J, with 15 bases in the middle. Here the CDR3 DNA reads TGTGCCAGCTGCGGGCAGACTTGGAATGAAAAACTGTTTTTT. As protein: CASCGQTWNEKLFF.

This clone was seen just once. The chain recombines TRBV27 with TRBJ2-7; the match to TRBD1 covers 7 bases. This CDR3 region has 16 residues. V dropped 3 bases and J dropped 5; count of bases not matched to a gene: 13. Germline V CDR1 and CDR2: MNHEY, SMNVEV (reference sequence). CDR3 sequence: CASSFLTSGQKNEQYF. CDR3 nucleotide sequence: TGTGCCAGCAGTTTCCTCACGTCGGGACAGAAAAACGAGCAGTACTTC.

The chain couples TRBV10-3 to TRBJ2-2, with D perhaps TRBD2 (6 bases). The CDR3 totals 14 residues. Trimming stripped 11 bases from V and 2 bases from J, with 15 bases between. The germline V gene encodes CDR1 ENHRY and CDR2 SYGVKD. Here the CDR3 reads CAHGGTTNTGELFF. CDR3 coding DNA: TGTGCCCACGGCGGGACGACCAACACCGGGGAGCTGTTTTTT.

The chain carries TRBV28 and TRBJ2-7, with a tentative D call TRBD1 (5 bases). The CDR3 consists of 14 residues. Germline-derived CDR1 and CDR2 are MDHEN and SYDVKM. Trimming took 1 base from V and 7 from J, leaving 14 bases between them. The CDR3 DNA reads TGTGCCAGCAGTTTATTAGTTGGGGCTCGGGAGCAGTACTTC. Protein product: CASSLLVGAREQYF.

This clone was found once. The chain has TRBV4-2 and TRBJ2-7, with D possibly called TRBD1 or TRBD2 (6 bases each). Between the trimmed V and J ends, which lost 1 base and 3 bases, there was a span of 16 bases. Germline V gene sequence: CDR1 LGHNA, CDR2 YNFKEQ. The CDR3 has 16 amino acids. The CDR3: CASSQGGAGMNYEQYF. CDR3 in DNA: TGTGCCAGCAGCCAAGGGGGGGCAGGCATGAACTACGAGCAGTACTTC.

This chain links TRBV24-1 with TRBJ2-5; D is perhaps TRBD1 (6 bases). The CDR3 runs to 14 residues. V was pared by 5 bases and J by 5 bases, with 14 bases between. Germline lookup yields CDR1 KGHDR and CDR2 SFDVKD. The CDR3 DNA is TGTGCCACCAGTGTTTCAGGGGTTGGGGAGACCCAGTACTTC. It encodes CATSVSGVGETQYF.

The chain employs TRBV30 and TRBJ1-1; no definite D call. V shed 0 bases and J shed 6 bases, with 14 bases lying between them. Looked up from germline, CDR1 is GTSNPN and CDR2 is SVGIG (reference sequence). CDR3 size: 14 residues. The DNA for the CDR3 is TGTGCCTGGAGTGTATTCATTGGAACGGCTGAAGCTTTCTTT. As protein: CAWSVFIGTAEAFF.

This chain links TRBV3-1 (or the pseudogene TRBV3-2) with TRBJ2-1; 9 positions match TRBD1. The V gene's germline CDR1 is LGHDT and CDR2 YNNKEL (reference sequence). The junction had 6 bases not matched to a gene; V was cut back by 1 base and J by 8 bases. The CDR3 sequence is 15 residues long. CDR3 coding DNA: TGTGCCAGCAGCCAAGGGGACAGGGTAGGAGATGAGCAGTTCTTC. Protein: CASSQGDRVGDEQFF.

Sample share makes this clone medium-sized. DNA for the CDR3: TGTGCCAGCAGCTCGGACAGGGGGCGCAACTATGGCTACACCTTC. It is translated as CASSSDRGRNYGYTF. J is TRBJ1-2 and V is TRBV7-9; 11 nucleotides agree with TRBD1. In germline, CDR1 is SEHNR, CDR2 FQNEAQ (reference sequence). This CDR3 comprises 15 residues. The V and J ends lost 4 bases and 2 bases, in that order; junction bases with no gene match: 3. Full variable domain (remainder filled in from reference TRBV7-9 and TRBJ1-2): DTGVSQNPRHKITKRGQNVTFRCDPISEHNRLYWYRQTLGQGPEFLTYFQNEAQLEKSRLLSDRFSAERPKGSFSTLEIQRTEQGDSAMYLCASSSDRGRNYGYTFGSGTRLTVV.

CDR3 region: CAISDSLTGGGDEQFF. The DNA of the CDR3 is TGTGCCATCAGTGATTCGTTGACCGGTGGGGGCGATGAGCAGTTCTTC. The chain links TRBV10-3 to TRBJ2-1; D is possibly TRBD1 (6 bases). This CDR3 is built from 16 residues. CDR1 and CDR2 (germline): ENHRY, SYGVKD. V shed 3 bases and J shed 8 bases, with 20 bases lying between them.

The chain carries TRBV18 and TRBJ2-7; 10 positions agree with TRBD1. CDR3 size: 16 residues. V gave up 4 bases and J gave up 1 base; unmatched junction bases: 7. Germline CDR1 and CDR2: KGHSH and LQKENI. The CDR3 region has the DNA TGTGCCAGCTCACTAGACAGGGGGCGGGCATCCTACGAGCAGTACTTC. Its translation: CASSLDRGRASYEQYF.

The chain carries TRBV7-8 and TRBJ1-4; TRBD1 might be the D (5 bases). This CDR3 has 15 residues. V was trimmed by 1 base and J by 7 bases, leaving 13 bases between them. The germline V gene has CDR1 SGHVS and CDR2 FQNEAQ. As DNA, the CDR3 is TGTGCCAGCAGCTTAGGGTACCAGGGTGGTGAAAAACTGTTTTTT. Its protein product is CASSLGYQGGEKLFF.

The rearrangement links TRBV6-6 to TRBJ2-2; D may be TRBD1 or TRBD2 (5 bases each). The germline CDR1 and CDR2 sequences are MNHNY and SVGAGI (reference sequence). Trimming pared 7 bases from V and 5 bases from J, leaving 20 bases between. CDR3 size: 16 residues. Here the CDR3 DNA reads TGTGCCAGCACCTCCCCGGGACGGGTGGGTACCGGGGAGCTGTTTTTT. Translating it yields CASTSPGRVGTGELFF.

In this sample, this clone turned up once. The rearrangement joins TRBV15 to TRBJ1-2; possible D gene TRBD1, 6 bases. The V end lost 0 bases, the J end lost 8 bases, and 13 bases lay between the germline ends. From germline, CDR1 is LNHNV and CDR2 YYDKDF (reference sequence). The CDR3 extends over 14 amino acids. As DNA, the CDR3 is TGTGCCACCAGCAGAGATAGGGGGGCGGAGGGCTACACCTTC. This gives the protein CATSRDRGAEGYTF.

The rearrangement links TRBV10-2 to TRBJ1-2, with 8 bases that match TRBD1. This CDR3 region has 16 residues. Germline assignment: CDR1 WSHSY and CDR2 SAAADI. The V segment lost 5 bases and the J segment 0 bases; nucleotides outside the gene matches: 8. The CDR3 is CASSYQGARANYGYTF. For the CDR3, the DNA is TGCGCCAGCAGTTACCAGGGGGCGCGCGCTAACTATGGCTACACCTTC.

This clone was seen only a few times. V is TRBV10-2 and J is TRBJ2-1; 7 bases map to TRBD1. In germline, CDR1 is WSHSY, CDR2 SAAADI. J was trimmed by 0 bases and V by 6 bases; bases with no gene match: 5. The CDR3 loop spans 15 amino acids. CDR3 protein: CASSQGVGSYNEQFF. The CDR3 nucleotides are TGCGCCAGCAGCCAGGGGGTAGGCTCCTACAATGAGCAGTTCTTC.

Notes on this clone: This sample includes further DNA sequences coding for the same CDR3. The chain is built from TRBV11-2 and TRBJ1-1, with TRBD1 matching 7 bases. Germline V lookup: CDR1 SGHAT, CDR2 FQNNGV. The CDR3 has 18 residues. The junction had 12 bases not matched to a gene; V was cut back by 1 base and J by 1 base. The CDR3 DNA sequence: TGTGCCAGCAGCTTAGGGGGGGGCACAGGGGTCCCGAACACTGAAGCTTTCTTT. It encodes CASSLGGGTGVPNTEAFF.

This sequence joins TRBV6-2 or TRBV6-3 and TRBJ2-7, with 7 bases identical to TRBD2. The J segment lost 1 base and the V segment lost 2 bases, leaving 11 bases of the junction unmatched. This CDR3 is built from 17 residues. The germline CDR1 and CDR2 sequences are MNHEY and SVGEGT. This chain's CDR3 is CASSYRGVAGESYEQYF. The CDR3 nucleotides read TGTGCCAGCAGTTACCGGGGAGTCGCGGGAGAATCCTACGAGCAGTACTTC.

This chain joins TRBV5-1 and TRBJ2-7, with 10 bases fitting TRBD1. The germline V gene encodes CDR1 SGHRS and CDR2 YFSETQ. Trimming at V came to 0 bases and at J to 6 bases, leaving 6 bases not matched to a gene. The CDR3 is made up of 15 amino acids. CDR3 in DNA: TGCGCCAGCAGCTTGGTGGGACAGGGGTTAAGCGAGCAGTACTTC. Its translation: CASSLVGQGLSEQYF.

This chain joins TRBV6-4 and TRBJ2-2; 7 bases align to TRBD1. The CDR3 totals 15 residues. Germline V gene sequence: CDR1 MRHNA, CDR2 SNTAGT. Trimming removed 4 bases from V and 4 bases from J; junction bases left unmatched: 6. Written as DNA, the CDR3 is TGTGCCAGCAGTGTCGACAGGGCAGGCACCGGGGAGCTGTTTTTT. It specifies CASSVDRAGTGELFF.

This clone was detected once. The CDR3 is CASSLRQGNTGELFF. The CDR3 DNA sequence: TGTGCCAGCAGCTTAAGACAGGGGAACACCGGGGAGCTGTTTTTT. The chain joins TRBV7-9 to TRBJ2-2; 7 bases line up with TRBD1. CDR1 is SEHNR, CDR2 FQNEAQ, per germline (reference sequence). The CDR3 sequence is 15 residues long. The V and J ends lost 2 bases and 1 base, in that order; junction bases with no gene match: 1.

The chain uses TRBV11-2 and TRBJ2-2; D uncertain. This CDR3 spans 13 amino acids. Germline V gives CDR1 SGHAT, CDR2 FQNNGV. Trimming removed 1 base from V and 5 bases from J, with 5 bases in between. CDR3 sequence: CASSLALTGELFF. CDR3 bases: TGTGCCAGCAGCTTAGCCCTAACCGGGGAGCTGTTTTTT. Drawing the rest from reference TRBV11-2 and TRBJ2-2, the complete variable domain is EAGVAQSPRYKIIEKRQSVAFWCNPISGHATLYWYQQILGQGPKLLIQFQNNGVVDDSQLPKDRFSAERLKGVDSTLKIQPAKLEDSAVYLCASSLALTGELFFGEGSRLTVL.

This sequence joins TRBV6-6 and TRBJ1-1; 12 bases are shared with TRBD1. The CDR3 spans 15 residues. Looked up from germline, CDR1 is MNHNY and CDR2 is SVGAGI (reference sequence). The V gene end was trimmed by 4 bases and the J gene end by 1 base; junction bases not matched to a gene: 1. CDR3 DNA sequence: TGTGCCAGCAGTTCGGGACAGGGGGCGAACACTGAAGCTTTCTTT. It encodes CASSSGQGANTEAFF.

The genes are TRBV29-1 and TRBJ2-3; 7 nucleotides match TRBD1. Germline values: CDR1 SQVTM, CDR2 ANQGSEA. This CDR3 region has 15 residues. V gave up 4 bases and J gave up 3 bases; unmatched junction bases: 10. The chain's CDR3 is CSVGDLGGPTDTQYF. The CDR3 DNA follows: TGCAGCGTTGGCGATTTAGGGGGCCCGACAGATACGCAGTATTTT.

The chain is built from TRBV5-1 and TRBJ2-5, with 11 nucleotides matching TRBD2. V lost 4 bases to trimming and J lost 7 bases; unmatched junction nucleotides: 15. CDR3 size: 17 residues. Per germline, CDR1 SGHRS and CDR2 YFSETQ. CDR3 nucleotide sequence: TGCGCCAGCAGCGGTCGGACTAGCGGGCTAGAGGCGGGGACCCAGTACTTC. Protein: CASSGRTSGLEAGTQYF.

The rearrangement joins TRBV3-1 (or the pseudogene TRBV3-2) to TRBJ2-5; D perhaps matches TRBD2 (6 bases). This CDR3 is 16 amino acids long. Germline V CDR1 and CDR2: LGHDT, YNNKEL (reference sequence). Trimming took off 3 bases at V and 0 bases at J, with 14 bases between the two ends. The CDR3 coding sequence is TGTGCCAGCAGCCACTCTGACGCGGGGAACCAAGAGACCCAGTACTTC. It yields the protein CASSHSDAGNQETQYF.

V gene TRBV9 combines with J gene TRBJ1-1; TRBD1 is a possible D gene (5 bases). The CDR3 runs to 15 residues. Deletions cut 4 bases from V and 9 bases from J, with 22 bases between. Germline lookup yields CDR1 SGDLS and CDR2 YYNGEE. The CDR3 here is CASSSLDGEEGKAFF. The CDR3 region has the DNA TGTGCCAGCAGCTCCTTAGACGGGGAGGAGGGGAAAGCTTTCTTT.